The 7 T cell receptor beta chains below were found in one sample sequenced in a study of cytomegalovirus exposure and HLA in healthy donors. The PCR contained 60 Vbeta and 13 Jbeta primers. The repertoire was sequenced with immunoSEQ multiplex PCR; TCRdb's copy has only in-frame clones and lacks some. The data show approximately 160,000 clones, approximately 77% seen once. Sequencing input: PBMCs. Source of these receptors: a man between 18 and 35 years old in good health and CMV-seronegative.

V and J are TRBV7-9 and TRBJ2-2; D is perhaps TRBD1 (5 bases). The V end was cut by 2 bases, the J end by 14 bases, with 12 bases between. Germline lookup yields CDR1 SEHNR and CDR2 FQNEAQ (reference sequence). This CDR3 is 12 amino acids long. The CDR3 loop is CASSLQTQGLFF. The DNA for the CDR3 is TGTGCCAGCAGCTTACAGACTCAGGGTCTGTTTTTT.

This chain links TRBV5-1 with TRBJ2-3, with 15 bases that match TRBD2. From germline, CDR1 is SGHRS and CDR2 YFSETQ. Unmatched junction bases numbered 15, after V lost 8 bases and J lost 8 bases. The CDR3 spans 17 residues. CDR3 sequence (DNA): TGCGCCAGTACCCCCGGACTAGCGGGAGGGCGAGGGGTTACGCAGTATTTT. This codes for CASTPGLAGGRGVTQYF.

This clone was observed once. The CDR3 nucleotides are TGTGCCTGGGTAGCGAGCACAGATACGCAGTATTTT. It yields the protein CAWVASTDTQYF. The chain couples TRBV30 to TRBJ2-3; D perhaps matches TRBD2 (5 bases). The CDR3 length is 12 residues. Germline V CDR1 and CDR2: GTSNPN, SVGIG (reference sequence). Deletions cut 5 bases from V and 0 bases from J, with 6 bases between. Full variable domain (rest looked up from reference TRBV30 and TRBJ2-3): SQTIHQWPATLVQPVGSPLSLECTVEGTSNPNLYWYRQAAGRGLQLLFYSVGIGQISSEVPQNLSASRPQDRQFILSSKKLLLSDSGFYLCAWVASTDTQYFGPGTRLTVL.

The chain links TRBV19 to TRBJ1-5, with D perhaps matching TRBD1 (5 bases). The V end lost 5 bases, the J end lost 6 bases, and 11 bases lay between the germline ends. This CDR3 comprises 13 residues. Germline V gives CDR1 LNHDA, CDR2 SQIVND (reference sequence). For the CDR3, the DNA is TGTGCCAGTAGTCTCAGGGTCGTTCAGCCCCAGCATTTT. Amino acid sequence: CASSLRVVQPQHF.

V is TRBV2 and J is TRBJ2-1; TRBD2 matches at 14 bases. Germline V CDR1 and CDR2: SNHLY, FYNNEI. The CDR3 contains 16 residues. V shed 3 bases, J shed 9 bases, and the junction held 7 bases outside the gene matches. The CDR3 protein is CASSETSGRVLGEQFF. In nucleotides, the CDR3 is TGTGCCAGCAGTGAGACTAGCGGGAGGGTATTAGGTGAGCAGTTCTTC.

This clone has just a few counts. The V and J genes are TRBV2 and TRBJ1-2; D uncertain. The CDR3 consists of 14 residues. In germline, CDR1 is SNHLY, CDR2 FYNNEI. Trimming took off 7 bases at V and 4 bases at J, with 16 bases between the two ends. The CDR3 spells CASIKPGVGYGYTF. The CDR3 DNA reads as TGTGCCAGCATCAAACCGGGAGTTGGCTATGGCTACACCTTC.

This clone came up once. The V and J genes are TRBV6-5 and TRBJ1-1; D unresolved. This CDR3 spans 15 amino acids. V was shortened by 4 bases and J by 2 bases, with 14 bases between the two germline ends. CDR1 and CDR2 from the germline V gene are MNHEY and SVGAGI. This CDR3 is CASSSSPGTNTEAFF. The CDR3 DNA follows: TGTGCCAGCAGTTCGTCCCCGGGAACTAACACTGAAGCTTTCTTT.